Below, 10 T cell receptor beta chains from the same sample are listed, as sequenced in a study of blood T cell repertoires in COVID-19. Data came from immunoSEQ multiplex PCR; TCRdb stores just in-frame clones and leaves some out. The data hold about 12,000 clones, with roughly 82% observed a single time. Sequencing input: peripheral blood. These receptors were obtained from an elderly man with acute or convalescent COVID-19.

The rearrangement uses TRBV5-4 and TRBJ2-7; TRBD1 matches at 8 bases. In germline, CDR1 is SGHNT, CDR2 YYREEE (reference sequence). V lost 4 bases, J lost 2 bases, and 2 bases stayed unmatched. The CDR3 consists of 13 residues. CDR3 in amino acids: CASSKGQAYEQYF. The CDR3 DNA sequence: TGTGCCAGCAGCAAGGGACAGGCCTACGAGCAGTACTTC.

V is TRBV3-1 (or the pseudogene TRBV3-2) and J is TRBJ2-5; 8 nucleotides line up with TRBD2. The germline gives CDR1 LGHDT, CDR2 YNNKEL (reference sequence). There are 15 residues in the CDR3. After removal of 2 bases from V and 2 bases from J, the junction contained 4 bases not matched to a gene. CDR3 sequence: CASSQRGGTQETQYF. CDR3 DNA sequence: TGTGCCAGCAGCCAACGGGGGGGGACACAAGAGACCCAGTACTTC.

The chain uses TRBV5-1 and TRBJ1-1, with 7 bases fitting TRBD1. Germline values: CDR1 SGHRS, CDR2 YFSETQ. The CDR3 length is 15 residues. Unmatched junction bases numbered 9, after V lost 4 bases and J lost 3 bases. CDR3 amino acids: CASSALTGLDTEAFF. DNA of the CDR3: TGCGCCAGCAGCGCCTTGACAGGGTTGGACACTGAAGCTTTCTTT.

The genes are TRBV28 and TRBJ2-2, with a weak D call TRBD1 (7 bases). Between the trimmed V and J ends, which lost 5 bases and 1 base, there was a span of 14 bases. The CDR3 runs 16 residues. In germline, CDR1 is MDHEN, CDR2 SYDVKM. The CDR3 reads CASSETRGVNTGELFF. CDR3 nucleotides: TGTGCCAGCAGTGAGACCAGGGGGGTGAACACCGGGGAGCTGTTTTTT.

The chain employs TRBV9 and TRBJ2-7; D uncertain. Germline V gene lookup returns CDR1 SGDLS and CDR2 YYNGEE. This CDR3 is 16 amino acids long. V lost 0 bases and J lost 5, with 18 bases in between. CDR3 protein: CASSVGTSLLMDEQYF. CDR3 nucleotides: TGTGCCAGCAGCGTAGGAACCTCTCTCCTAATGGACGAGCAGTACTTC.

The chain links TRBV19 to TRBJ1-5, with D possibly matching TRBD1 (6 bases). Germline loops: CDR1 LNHDA, CDR2 SQIVND (reference sequence). CDR3 length: 16 residues. Deletions cut 5 bases from V and 0 bases from J, with 14 bases between. CDR3: CASSARGRNSNQPQHF. The CDR3 DNA reads TGTGCCAGTAGTGCCAGGGGACGCAATAGCAATCAGCCCCAGCATTTT.

This clone was recorded only once. V and J are TRBV11-2 and TRBJ2-3; 8 bases fit TRBD1. The CDR3 has 16 amino acids. V shed 5 bases and J 2 bases; nucleotides not matched to a gene: 9. Per the germline V gene, CDR1 is SGHAT and CDR2 is FQNNGV. In DNA form, the CDR3 reads TGTGCCAGCAGCCAGTGGGACAGGCCGTTCACAGATACGCAGTATTTT. Its translation is CASSQWDRPFTDTQYF.

CDR3 in DNA: TGTGCCAGCAGCCAAGATCCTAGCGGGGGGGCCCGGGAGACCCAGTACTTC. It encodes CASSQDPSGGARETQYF. The chain uses TRBV4-2 and TRBJ2-5; TRBD2 aligns across 12 bases. CDR1 and CDR2 (germline): LGHNA, YNFKEQ. The V segment lost 0 bases and the J segment 5 bases; nucleotides outside the gene matches: 7. The CDR3 loop spans 17 amino acids.

The chain links TRBV11-2 to TRBJ2-2; 7 nucleotides align to TRBD2. The CDR3 is 16 amino acids. Germline V gene sequence: CDR1 SGHAT, CDR2 FQNNGV. V lost 4 bases and J lost 4; bases outside the gene matches: 9. This CDR3 reads CASSSNPGLPTGELFF. CDR3 sequence (DNA): TGTGCCAGCAGCTCAAATCCGGGACTACCCACCGGGGAGCTGTTTTTT.

The genes are TRBV3-1 (or the pseudogene TRBV3-2) and TRBJ2-3; weak D call: TRBD2 (5 bases). The germline gives CDR1 LGHDT, CDR2 YNNKEL (reference sequence). V shed 1 base and J shed 5 bases, with 13 bases lying between them. The CDR3 has 15 amino acids. CDR3 DNA: TGTGCCAGCAGCCAAGGTGCTCTTGAGGGAGATACGCAGTATTTT. Translating it yields CASSQGALEGDTQYF.